This T cell receptor (beta chain) originates from a study of cytomegalovirus exposure and HLA in healthy donors. Findings and limits, study-wide: In a later analysis, the majority of CMV-associated beta chains seemingly showed HLA restriction. A later analysis linked a missense variant in DCLRE1C to the trimming of TCR beta V and J genes.

Per the germline V gene, CDR1 is SNHLY and CDR2 is FYNNEI. Trimming pared 1 base from V and 5 bases from J, leaving 12 bases between. The length of the CDR3 is 14 residues. Details on this clone: What it recognizes is unknown.

In the PCR, 60 Vbeta and 13 Jbeta primers were used. Profiled with immunoSEQ multiplex PCR; TCRdb holds only in-frame clones, not every one. This repertoire comprises some 200,000 clones; its ten largest clones make up almost 0.75%. Input material: PBMCs. The source is a boy aged 5 to 17 in good health and CMV-seronegative. The chain employs TRBV2 and TRBJ2-7; D possibly corresponds to TRBD1 (6 bases). The CDR3 sequence: CASSEGQGFDEQYF. The DNA for the CDR3 is TGTGCCAGCAGTGAAGGGCAGGGGTTCGACGAGCAGTACTTC.